This T cell receptor beta chain was obtained from a study of shared clonotypes between healthy human individuals. Study-wide results and caveats: Memory subsets generally showed lower estimated richness than naive subsets.

As to this clone: The antigen remains unidentified.

Measured with immunoSEQ multiplex PCR; TCRdb has only the in-frame clones, and not every one. In the table there are some 2,500,000 clones, approximately 90% of which are singletons. This sequence originates from a man aged 18 to 29 in good health. Some clones in this sample may be carry-over from other donors' samples. Source material: naive CD4+ T cells from PBMCs. Specified subset: CD45RA+ positively selected.

The CDR3 region has the DNA TGCGCCAGCAGTCAACCGAGGACAACGGGCTATAGCAATCAGCCCCAGCATTTT. Its translation: CASSQPRTTGYSNQPQHF. The genes are TRBV23-1 and TRBJ1-5; a weak D match, TRBD1 (5 bases). TRBV23-1 is reported as an ORF; its role is uncertain. The V and J ends lost 2 bases and 0 bases respectively, with 17 bases between them. This CDR3 has 18 residues.